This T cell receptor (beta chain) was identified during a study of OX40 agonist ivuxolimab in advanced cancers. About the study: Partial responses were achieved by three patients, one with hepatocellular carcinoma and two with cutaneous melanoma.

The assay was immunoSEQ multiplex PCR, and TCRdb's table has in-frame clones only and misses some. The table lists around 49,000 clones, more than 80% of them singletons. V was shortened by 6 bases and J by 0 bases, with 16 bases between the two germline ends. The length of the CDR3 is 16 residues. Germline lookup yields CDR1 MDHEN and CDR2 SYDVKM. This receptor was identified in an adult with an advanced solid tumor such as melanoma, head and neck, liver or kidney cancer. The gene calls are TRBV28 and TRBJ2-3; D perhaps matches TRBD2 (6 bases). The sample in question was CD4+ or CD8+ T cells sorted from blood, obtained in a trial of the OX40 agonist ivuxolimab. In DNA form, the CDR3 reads TGTGCCAGCAGCCTTTTAGCGGTTTCTAGCACAGATACGCAGTATTTT. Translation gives CASSLLAVSSTDTQYF.